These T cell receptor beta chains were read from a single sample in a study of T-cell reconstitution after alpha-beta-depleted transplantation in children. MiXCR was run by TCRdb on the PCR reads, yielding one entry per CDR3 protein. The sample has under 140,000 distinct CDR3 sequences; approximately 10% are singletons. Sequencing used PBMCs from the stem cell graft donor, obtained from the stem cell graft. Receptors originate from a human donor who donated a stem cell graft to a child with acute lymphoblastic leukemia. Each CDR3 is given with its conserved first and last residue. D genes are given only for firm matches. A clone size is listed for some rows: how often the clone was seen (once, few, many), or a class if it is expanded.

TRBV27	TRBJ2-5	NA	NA	CASSQRYQETQYF	TGTGCCAGCAGTCAAAGATACCAAGAGACCCAGTACTTC
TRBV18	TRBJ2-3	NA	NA	CASSFNRDGTDTQYF	TGTGCCAGCTCATTTAACAGGGACGGCACAGATACGCAGTATTTT
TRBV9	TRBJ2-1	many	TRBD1	CASSVEGAANEQFF	TGTGCCAGCAGCGTAGAGGGGGCGGCCAATGAGCAGTTCTTC
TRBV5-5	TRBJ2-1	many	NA	CASSLASNEQFF	TGTGCCAGCAGCTTGGCTTCCAATGAGCAGTTCTTC
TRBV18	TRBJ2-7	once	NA	CASSPAREQYF	TGTGCCAGCTCACCCGCGCGGGAGCAGTACTTC
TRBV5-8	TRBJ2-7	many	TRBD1	CASSSGTGWTYEQYF	TGTGCCAGCAGCTCCGGGACAGGGTGGACCTACGAGCAGTACTTC
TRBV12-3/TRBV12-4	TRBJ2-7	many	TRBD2	CASSLATLGGGKRYEQYF	TGTGCCAGCAGTTTAGCAACCCTTGGCGGGGGGAAACGCTACGAGCAGTACTTC
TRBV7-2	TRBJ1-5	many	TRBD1	CASSPGQGFFPQHF	TGTGCCAGCAGCCCGGGACAGGGGTTTTTCCCCCAGCATTTT
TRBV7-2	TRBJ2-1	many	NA	CASSLDDIQSFF	TGTGCCAGCAGCTTAGACGACATCCAGTCTTTCTTC
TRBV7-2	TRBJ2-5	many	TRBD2	CASSRSGGGETQYF	TGTGCCAGCAGCCGGAGCGGGGGCGGTGAGACCCAGTACTTC
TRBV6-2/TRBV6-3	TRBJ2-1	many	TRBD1	CASSKDRVRDEQFF	TGTGCCAGCAGTAAAGACAGGGTGCGGGATGAGCAGTTCTTC
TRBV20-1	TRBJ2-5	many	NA	CSARETRGTQYF	TGCAGTGCTAGAGAAACACGGGGGACCCAGTACTTC
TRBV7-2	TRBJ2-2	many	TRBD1	CASTTGTGITGELFF	TGTGCCAGCACCACCGGGACAGGGATCACCGGGGAGCTGTTTTTT
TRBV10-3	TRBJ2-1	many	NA	CAISETGGANEQFF	TGTGCCATCAGTGAGACCGGAGGCGCCAATGAGCAGTTCTTC
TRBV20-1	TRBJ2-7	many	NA	CSGLNLSGQQYF	TGCAGTGGTCTCAACCTGTCTGGGCAGCAGTACTTC
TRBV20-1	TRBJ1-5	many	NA	CSATRRWDQPQHF	TGCAGTGCTACGAGACGCTGGGATCAGCCCCAGCATTTT
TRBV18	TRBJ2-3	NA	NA	CASSFYGGASTDTQYF	TGTGCCAGCTCATTTTATGGGGGGGCCAGCACAGATACGCAGTATTTT
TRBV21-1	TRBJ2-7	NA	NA	CASSPKLSGRADEQYF	TGTGCCAGCAGCCCGAAACTTAGCGGGAGGGCCGACGAGCAGTACTTC
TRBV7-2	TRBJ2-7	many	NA	CASSSRQSPSSYEQYF	TGTGCCAGCAGTTCAAGGCAGTCCCCAAGCTCCTACGAGCAGTACTTC
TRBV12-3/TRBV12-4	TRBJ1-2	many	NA	CASSLWQNDGYTF	TGTGCCAGCAGTTTATGGCAGAATGATGGCTACACCTTC
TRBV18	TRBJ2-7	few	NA	CASSPPLMGKQYF	TGTGCCAGCTCACCACCGCTAATGGGGAAGCAGTACTTC
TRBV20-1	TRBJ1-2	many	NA	CSASHPGNDGYTF	TGCAGTGCTAGTCACCCAGGGAATGATGGCTACACCTTC
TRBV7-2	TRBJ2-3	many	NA	CASSIYTDTQYF	TGTGCCAGCAGCATTTATACAGATACGCAGTATTTT
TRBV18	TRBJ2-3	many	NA	CASSRGAADTQYF	TGTGCCAGCTCACGGGGGGCGGCAGATACGCAGTATTTT
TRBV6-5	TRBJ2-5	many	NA	CASSYGGRVETQYF	TGTGCCAGCAGTTACGGGGGCAGGGTTGAGACCCAGTACTTC
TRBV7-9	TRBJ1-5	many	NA	CASSLASTEYSNQPQHF	TGTGCCAGCAGCCTAGCTTCTACAGAGTATAGCAATCAGCCCCAGCATTTT
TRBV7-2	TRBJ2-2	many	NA	CASSLDVGFRTGELFF	TGTGCCAGCAGCTTAGATGTGGGGTTTCGCACCGGGGAGCTGTTTTTT
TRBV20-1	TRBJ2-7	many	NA	CSARDNFPRSSYEQYF	TGCAGTGCTAGAGATAACTTCCCCAGGAGCTCCTACGAGCAGTACTTC
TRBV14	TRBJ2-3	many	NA	CASSQAGVRPDTQYF	TGTGCCAGCAGCCAAGCGGGCGTTAGGCCAGATACGCAGTATTTT
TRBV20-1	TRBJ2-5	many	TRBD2	CSAGSLAGEAKGTQYF	TGCAGTGCCGGAAGCCTAGCGGGAGAGGCCAAGGGGACCCAGTACTTC
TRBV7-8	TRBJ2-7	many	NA	CASSLALASYEQYF	TGTGCCAGCAGCTTAGCTTTAGCGTCCTACGAGCAGTACTTC
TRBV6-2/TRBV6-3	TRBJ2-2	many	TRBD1	CASRGTGGVGELFF	TGTGCCAGCAGAGGGACAGGGGGCGTCGGGGAGCTGTTTTTT
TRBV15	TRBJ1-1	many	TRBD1	CATGSTRGQSNTEAFF	TGTGCCACCGGGTCTACCCGGGGACAGTCAAACACTGAAGCTTTCTTT
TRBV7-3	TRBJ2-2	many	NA	CASSPSGTNTGELFF	TGTGCCAGCAGCCCATCAGGGACGAACACCGGGGAGCTGTTTTTT
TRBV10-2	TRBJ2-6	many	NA	CASSDHRALTSSGANVLTF	TGCGCCAGCAGTGACCACAGGGCCCTAACGAGCTCTGGGGCCAACGTCCTGACTTTC
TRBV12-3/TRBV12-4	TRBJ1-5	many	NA	CASSLDDMTQHF	TGTGCCAGCAGTTTGGACGACATGACCCAGCATTTT
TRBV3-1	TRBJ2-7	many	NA	CASSHLSGTVTYEQYF	TGTGCCAGCAGCCATTTATCCGGGACCGTCACCTACGAGCAGTACTTC
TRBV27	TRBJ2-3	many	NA	CASSLWGADTQYF	TGTGCCAGCAGTTTATGGGGGGCGGATACGCAGTATTTT
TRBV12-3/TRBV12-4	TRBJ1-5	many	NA	CASSLGHNSNQPQHF	TGTGCCAGCAGTTTGGGACACAATAGCAATCAGCCCCAGCATTTT
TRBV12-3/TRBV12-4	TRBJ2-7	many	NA	CASSRVDYEQYF	TGTGCCAGCAGTCGGGTCGATTACGAGCAGTACTTC
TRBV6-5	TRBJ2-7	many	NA	CASRYRDSGGYEQYF	TGTGCCAGCAGGTACCGGGACTCCGGGGGCTACGAGCAGTACTTC
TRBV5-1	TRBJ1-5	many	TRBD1	CASSWGQGGQPQHF	TGCGCCAGCAGCTGGGGACAGGGGGGTCAGCCCCAGCATTTT
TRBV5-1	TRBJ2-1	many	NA	CASSSQWVQFF	TGCGCCAGCAGCTCGCAGTGGGTGCAGTTCTTC
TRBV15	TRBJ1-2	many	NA	CATSRDYHGYTF	TGTGCCACCAGCAGAGATTATCATGGCTACACCTTC
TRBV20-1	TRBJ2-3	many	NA	CSAGNKGRVTDTQYF	TGCAGTGCTGGTAACAAGGGCCGGGTCACAGATACGCAGTATTTT
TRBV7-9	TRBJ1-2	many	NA	CASSLEISGYTF	TGTGCCAGCAGCTTAGAGATCAGTGGCTACACCTTC
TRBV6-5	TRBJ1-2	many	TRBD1	CASSYGQGARGYTF	TGTGCCAGCAGTTACGGACAGGGGGCGCGGGGCTACACCTTC
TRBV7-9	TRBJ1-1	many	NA	CASSSGIRMNTEAFF	TGTGCCAGCAGCTCGGGCATTAGGATGAACACTGAAGCTTTCTTT
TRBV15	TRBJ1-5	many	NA	CATSSTLGAPGPQHF	TGTGCCACCAGCTCCACCCTGGGGGCCCCAGGGCCCCAGCATTTT
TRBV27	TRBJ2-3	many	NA	CSSRHTQSTDTQYF	TGTTCCAGCAGACACACCCAAAGCACAGATACGCAGTATTTT
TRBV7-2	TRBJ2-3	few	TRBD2	CASIASGLTDTQYF	TGTGCCAGCATTGCTAGCGGCCTCACAGATACGCAGTATTTT
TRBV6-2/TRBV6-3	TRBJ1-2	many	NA	CASSPPGPPYGYTF	TGTGCCAGCAGCCCCCCGGGACCACCATATGGCTACACCTTC
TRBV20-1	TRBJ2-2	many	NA	CSATQGSGELFF	TGCAGTGCCACACAAGGATCCGGGGAGCTGTTTTTT